These T cell receptor beta chains were read from a single sample in a study of shared T cell receptors in the human thymus. Sequencing was performed with immunoSEQ multiplex PCR; in TCRdb, only in-frame clones are kept and a portion is missing. Here the sample spans more than 550,000 clones, approximately 83% being singletons. The same data also went into a second study, on human thymus T cells.

The sample comprised thymocytes. These receptors were collected from a girl younger than two with a congenital heart defect. The CDR3 runs from the conserved cysteine through the conserved F or W. The order of the fields is V gene, clone size, D gene, J gene, CDR3 DNA, CDR3 protein. The D gene is left open where the match is weak. Clone sizes are given selectively: once, few, many, or a class where the clone is expanded.

v_gene: TRBV2; abundance: NA; d_gene: TRBD2; j_gene: TRBJ2-1; CDR3nt: TGTGCCAGCAGTGAAGTAGGGACTAGCGGGGGGAGCTCCTACAATGAGCAGTTCTTC; CDR3aa: CASSEVGTSGGSSYNEQFF
v_gene: TRBV5-6; abundance: NA; d_gene: NA; j_gene: TRBJ1-2; CDR3nt: TGTGCCAGCAGCTTGCGAGGATCCAACTATGGCTACACCTTC; CDR3aa: CASSLRGSNYGYTF
v_gene: TRBV5-1; abundance: NA; d_gene: NA; j_gene: TRBJ2-7; CDR3nt: TGCGCCAGCAGCCCCCCCGCAGGGAACGAGCAGTACTTC; CDR3aa: CASSPPAGNEQYF
v_gene: TRBV11-2; abundance: NA; d_gene: TRBD1; j_gene: TRBJ1-2; CDR3nt: TGTGCCAGCAGCCCAGGGGGGAGCCCGTCTGACTATGGCTACACCTTC; CDR3aa: CASSPGGSPSDYGYTF
v_gene: TRBV14; abundance: NA; d_gene: NA; j_gene: TRBJ1-1; CDR3nt: TGTGCCAGCAGCCGTAGGCAGGAAGGGGTCATGAACACTGAAGCTTTCTTT; CDR3aa: CASSRRQEGVMNTEAFF
v_gene: TRBV28; abundance: NA; d_gene: NA; j_gene: TRBJ2-7; CDR3nt: TGTGCCAGCAGTTTATGCTGCGGCAGGGTTGAGTCCTACGAGCAGTACTTC; CDR3aa: CASSLCCGRVESYEQYF
v_gene: TRBV9; abundance: NA; d_gene: NA; j_gene: TRBJ1-2; CDR3nt: TGTGCCAGCAGCTTCGTGGACGGGGAAGATCTCTATGGCTACACCTTC; CDR3aa: CASSFVDGEDLYGYTF
v_gene: TRBV30; abundance: NA; d_gene: NA; j_gene: TRBJ2-2; CDR3nt: TGTGCCTGGAGTCGGGGGACCGGGGAGCTGTTTTTT; CDR3aa: CAWSRGTGELFF
v_gene: TRBV6-5; abundance: NA; d_gene: NA; j_gene: TRBJ1-5; CDR3nt: TGTGCCAGCAGTCTCTCTTACAGGGCCGATCAGCCCCAGCATTTT; CDR3aa: CASSLSYRADQPQHF
v_gene: TRBV19; abundance: NA; d_gene: NA; j_gene: TRBJ1-5; CDR3nt: TGTGCCAGTAGTATCCCAGGGAAAAAAGTAACCAATCAGCCCCAGCATTTT; CDR3aa: CASSIPGKKVTNQPQHF
v_gene: TRBV6-5; abundance: NA; d_gene: NA; j_gene: TRBJ2-7; CDR3nt: TGTGCCAGCAGTTACATGTGGAGGACAGTAGGGGACGAGCAGTACTTC; CDR3aa: CASSYMWRTVGDEQYF
v_gene: TRBV2; abundance: few; d_gene: TRBD1; j_gene: TRBJ1-3; CDR3nt: TGTGCCAGCAGTGATGGACAGGACTCTGGAAACACCATATATTTT; CDR3aa: CASSDGQDSGNTIYF
v_gene: TRBV5-1; abundance: NA; d_gene: TRBD1; j_gene: TRBJ1-5; CDR3nt: TGCGCCAGCAGCTTGGATACAGGGGGCTACGGGCCCCAGCATTTT; CDR3aa: CASSLDTGGYGPQHF
v_gene: TRBV27; abundance: once; d_gene: NA; j_gene: TRBJ2-2; CDR3nt: TGTGCCAGCAGACAGGGTTGGACCGGGGAGCTGTTTTTT; CDR3aa: CASRQGWTGELFF
v_gene: TRBV7-2; abundance: NA; d_gene: TRBD1; j_gene: TRBJ1-1; CDR3nt: TGTGCCAGCAGCTTCGCTGGACAGGGAGGCACTGAAGCTTTCTTT; CDR3aa: CASSFAGQGGTEAFF
v_gene: TRBV15; abundance: NA; d_gene: TRBD2; j_gene: TRBJ2-7; CDR3nt: TGTGCCACCAGCAGAGTGGGAGGGCCTAAAGCCGTCCCCTACGAGCAGTACTTC; CDR3aa: CATSRVGGPKAVPYEQYF
v_gene: TRBV5-4; abundance: once; d_gene: TRBD2; j_gene: TRBJ2-1; CDR3nt: TGTGCCAGCAGCTTTGAAGGACTAGCGGGGGTTGAGCAGTTCTTC; CDR3aa: CASSFEGLAGVEQFF
v_gene: TRBV4-2; abundance: NA; d_gene: NA; j_gene: TRBJ2-1; CDR3nt: TGTGCCAGCAGCCAAGATAGGTCCGGGAGAGGCTACAATGAGCAGTTCTTC; CDR3aa: CASSQDRSGRGYNEQFF
v_gene: TRBV9; abundance: NA; d_gene: NA; j_gene: TRBJ1-5; CDR3nt: TGTGCCAGCAGCGACAGGTATAGCAATCAGCCCCAGCATTTT; CDR3aa: CASSDRYSNQPQHF
v_gene: TRBV6-4; abundance: once; d_gene: NA; j_gene: TRBJ1-1; CDR3nt: TGTGCCAGCAGCCCCCGGGGGGGGTTGAACACTGAAGCTTTCTTT; CDR3aa: CASSPRGGLNTEAFF
v_gene: TRBV5-3; abundance: NA; d_gene: NA; j_gene: TRBJ1-2; CDR3nt: TGTGCCAGAAGCTTGTCAGTCAATAACTATGGCTACACCTTC; CDR3aa: CARSLSVNNYGYTF
v_gene: TRBV7-9; abundance: NA; d_gene: NA; j_gene: TRBJ2-7; CDR3nt: TGTGCCAGCAGCTTAGGGACTGAGAGCTCCTACGAGCAGTACTTC; CDR3aa: CASSLGTESSYEQYF
v_gene: TRBV11-3; abundance: once; d_gene: TRBD2; j_gene: TRBJ2-1; CDR3nt: TGTGCCAGCAGCTTTTACCCGGGACTAGCGGGGCCCGGTTACAATGAGCAGTTCTTC; CDR3aa: CASSFYPGLAGPGYNEQFF
v_gene: TRBV5-1; abundance: once; d_gene: TRBD1; j_gene: TRBJ2-5; CDR3nt: TGCGCCAGCAGCCAGGACAGGGCTAAGGAGACCCAGTACTTC; CDR3aa: CASSQDRAKETQYF
v_gene: TRBV30; abundance: NA; d_gene: NA; j_gene: TRBJ1-6; CDR3nt: TGTGCCTGGAGTACGGACATAGCATCACCCCTCCACTTT; CDR3aa: CAWSTDIASPLHF
v_gene: TRBV6-5; abundance: once; d_gene: NA; j_gene: TRBJ1-1; CDR3nt: TGTGCCAGCATCTCATCGGGGGGGCGAGCTTTCTTT; CDR3aa: CASISSGGRAFF
v_gene: TRBV5-5; abundance: NA; d_gene: TRBD1; j_gene: TRBJ1-4; CDR3nt: TGTGCCAGCAGCTTGGTACAGGGGGGTGAAAAACTGTTTTTT; CDR3aa: CASSLVQGGEKLFF
v_gene: TRBV5-6; abundance: NA; d_gene: TRBD1; j_gene: TRBJ1-2; CDR3nt: TGTGCCAGCAGCTTGGATTGTACAGGGGGAGTCTGGGGCTATGGCTACACCTTC; CDR3aa: CASSLDCTGGVWGYGYTF
v_gene: TRBV27; abundance: NA; d_gene: NA; j_gene: TRBJ1-2; CDR3nt: TGTGCCAGCAGTTTATCCACAGTCCACTCAAAAGAAAATGGCTACACCTTC; CDR3aa: CASSLSTVHSKENGYTF
v_gene: TRBV11-3; abundance: once; d_gene: NA; j_gene: TRBJ2-7; CDR3nt: TGTGCCAGCAGCTTAGGAGGCCTGGACGAGCAGTACTTC; CDR3aa: CASSLGGLDEQYF
v_gene: TRBV7-9; abundance: once; d_gene: NA; j_gene: TRBJ2-5; CDR3nt: TGTGCCAGCAGCTCAGGCCAAGAGACCCAGTACTTC; CDR3aa: CASSSGQETQYF
v_gene: TRBV14; abundance: NA; d_gene: NA; j_gene: TRBJ1-2; CDR3nt: TGTGCCAGCAGCCAAGATATTCGCAGGGGCCCTAGTCAAGTCAGCTATGGCTACACCTTC; CDR3aa: CASSQDIRRGPSQVSYGYTF
v_gene: TRBV9; abundance: NA; d_gene: TRBD1; j_gene: TRBJ1-2; CDR3nt: TGTGCCAGCAGCGGTCAGGGGGCTGAGTATGGCTACACCTTC; CDR3aa: CASSGQGAEYGYTF
v_gene: TRBV4-1; abundance: NA; d_gene: TRBD1; j_gene: TRBJ1-6; CDR3nt: TGCGCCAGCAGCCAAGATGTCTATCGGTATCTTGGGACAGAGAATAATTCACCCCTCCACTTT; CDR3aa: CASSQDVYRYLGTENNSPLHF
v_gene: TRBV19; abundance: few; d_gene: NA; j_gene: TRBJ1-6; CDR3nt: TGTGCCAGTAGTCTCCGGACAGATTATAATTCACCCCTCCACTTT; CDR3aa: CASSLRTDYNSPLHF
v_gene: TRBV2; abundance: NA; d_gene: TRBD2; j_gene: TRBJ2-7; CDR3nt: TGTGCCAGCAAGCTAACTAGCGGGGGAGGCGCCTACGAGCAGTACTTC; CDR3aa: CASKLTSGGGAYEQYF
v_gene: TRBV5-1; abundance: NA; d_gene: NA; j_gene: TRBJ1-1; CDR3nt: TGCGCCAGCAGCTTGTCTGACGGAGAGAACACTGAAGCTTTCTTT; CDR3aa: CASSLSDGENTEAFF
v_gene: TRBV7-6; abundance: NA; d_gene: TRBD1; j_gene: TRBJ2-7; CDR3nt: TGTGCCAGCAGCTTGGACAGGGGGTCGTCCTACGAGCAGTACTTC; CDR3aa: CASSLDRGSSYEQYF
v_gene: TRBV12-5; abundance: NA; d_gene: NA; j_gene: TRBJ2-7; CDR3nt: TGTGCTAGTGGTCCAGGCTACGAGCAGTACTTC; CDR3aa: CASGPGYEQYF
v_gene: TRBV7-9; abundance: NA; d_gene: NA; j_gene: TRBJ1-1; CDR3nt: TGTGCCAGCAGCTCGGTGGGCTCTCGGGGCACTGAAGCTTTCTTT; CDR3aa: CASSSVGSRGTEAFF
v_gene: TRBV11-2; abundance: NA; d_gene: NA; j_gene: TRBJ2-7; CDR3nt: TGTGCCAGCAGCTTAGTGGGCGGGGGCAGGGCCGAGCAGTACTTC; CDR3aa: CASSLVGGGRAEQYF
v_gene: TRBV5-1; abundance: NA; d_gene: TRBD1; j_gene: TRBJ2-7; CDR3nt: TGCGCCAGCAGCTCGGACAGGTTGGCTCAGTACTTC; CDR3aa: CASSSDRLAQYF
v_gene: TRBV9; abundance: NA; d_gene: TRBD1; j_gene: TRBJ1-2; CDR3nt: TGTGCCAGCAGCGGTAGACAGGGCTATGGCTACACCTTC; CDR3aa: CASSGRQGYGYTF
v_gene: TRBV19; abundance: NA; d_gene: NA; j_gene: TRBJ2-7; CDR3nt: TGTGCCAGTAGTATAAAGGCGGGCACAGTGAACTACGAGCAGTACTTC; CDR3aa: CASSIKAGTVNYEQYF
v_gene: TRBV9; abundance: NA; d_gene: NA; j_gene: TRBJ2-7; CDR3nt: TGTGCCAGCAGCGTAGGGTCTCTGAGCTCCTACGAGCAGTACTTC; CDR3aa: CASSVGSLSSYEQYF
v_gene: TRBV30; abundance: NA; d_gene: NA; j_gene: TRBJ1-4; CDR3nt: TGTGCCTGGAGTCCTCCCAGTCAGAGGAATGAAAAACTGTTTTTT; CDR3aa: CAWSPPSQRNEKLFF
v_gene: TRBV5-6; abundance: NA; d_gene: TRBD1; j_gene: TRBJ1-5; CDR3nt: TGTGCCAGCAGCCCGGCGAAGGACAGGTATAACCAGCCCCAGCATTTT; CDR3aa: CASSPAKDRYNQPQHF
v_gene: TRBV7-9; abundance: NA; d_gene: NA; j_gene: TRBJ1-1; CDR3nt: TGTGCCAGTTTTCCCAGGGAGGGAGAAGCTTTCTTT; CDR3aa: CASFPREGEAFF
v_gene: TRBV14; abundance: once; d_gene: NA; j_gene: TRBJ2-5; CDR3nt: TGTGCCAGCAGCCAAGCCTCCCCCATCGGCGGCCAAGAGACCCAGTACTTC; CDR3aa: CASSQASPIGGQETQYF
v_gene: TRBV4-1; abundance: NA; d_gene: NA; j_gene: TRBJ1-2; CDR3nt: TGCGCCAGCAGCCAGGCGGGGACCTCGAATAACTATGGCTACACCTTC; CDR3aa: CASSQAGTSNNYGYTF
v_gene: TRBV5-3; abundance: NA; d_gene: TRBD2; j_gene: TRBJ2-5; CDR3nt: TGTGCCAGAAGCCTGTCGGGGGGGAGGTGCCAAGAGACCCAGTACTTC; CDR3aa: CARSLSGGRCQETQYF
v_gene: TRBV5-4; abundance: few; d_gene: NA; j_gene: TRBJ1-4; CDR3nt: TGTGCCAGCAGTCGGGACATAGGGCCCGAAAAACTGTTTTTT; CDR3aa: CASSRDIGPEKLFF
v_gene: TRBV19; abundance: once; d_gene: NA; j_gene: TRBJ2-1; CDR3nt: TGTGCCAGTAGGGGGAAGGGAGTTCGGCGTTACAATGAGCAGTTCTTC; CDR3aa: CASRGKGVRRYNEQFF
v_gene: TRBV1; abundance: NA; d_gene: NA; j_gene: TRBJ2-7; CDR3nt: TGCACCAGCAGCCAAGAACGTAACGAGGGGGCGGCGTACGAGCAGTACTTC; CDR3aa: CTSSQERNEGAAYEQYF